This T cell receptor (beta chain) came from a study of CD8 T cells in Susac syndrome. TEMRA cells were FACS-enriched, and CD8+ and CD4+ T cells were isolated negatively. Trimming took off 3 bases at V and 1 base at J, with 6 bases between the two ends. Germline assignment: CDR1 KGHDR and CDR2 SFDVKD. The CDR3 contains 14 residues. The authors reverse transcribed roughly 0.5 to 1 ug RNA with random hexamers. It was immunoSEQ multiplex PCR that amplified TCR beta CDR3 across 54 Vbeta and 13 Jbeta. TCRdb processed the immunoSEQ multiplex PCR reads anew with MiXCR; each CDR3 protein has one entry. This sample has 200,000 or so distinct CDR3 sequences, with about 95% found just once.

The V and J genes are TRBV24-1 and TRBJ2-4; D is perhaps TRBD2 (6 bases). The specimen was CD4+ T cells from PBMCs. The receptor comes from a human donor with multiple sclerosis. CDR3 nucleotides: TGTGCCACCAGTGATAGCGGGGCCAAAAACATTCAGTACTTC. Its protein is CATSDSGAKNIQYF.